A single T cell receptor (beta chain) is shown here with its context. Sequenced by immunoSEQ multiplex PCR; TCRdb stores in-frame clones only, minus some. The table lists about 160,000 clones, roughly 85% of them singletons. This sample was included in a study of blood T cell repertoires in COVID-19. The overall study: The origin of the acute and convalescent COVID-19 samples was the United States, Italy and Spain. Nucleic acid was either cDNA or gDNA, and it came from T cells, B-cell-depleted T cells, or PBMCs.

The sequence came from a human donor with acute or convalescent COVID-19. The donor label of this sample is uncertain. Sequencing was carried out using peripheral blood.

Here the CDR3 DNA reads TGTGCCTCAGAGGACAGGGGGCGAGAAAAACTGTTTTTT. It specifies CASEDRGREKLFF. This chain joins TRBV30 and TRBJ1-4; TRBD1 aligns across 11 bases. There are 13 residues in the CDR3. CDR1 is GTSNPN, CDR2 SVGIG, per germline (reference sequence). Unmatched junction bases numbered 6, after V lost 7 bases and J lost 8 bases.